This entry lists 21 T cell receptor beta chains sequenced from one sample in a study of Ad26.COV2.S vaccination and SARS-CoV-2 variants. Treatment in this sample: 15 to 20 received Ad26.COV2.S at low or high dose, single or two shots; 5 received placebo; per-sample allocation not given. Each sample was drawn 63 days after the first injection (of vaccine or placebo). Sequencing was performed with immunoSEQ multiplex PCR; in TCRdb, only in-frame clones are kept and a portion is missing. The data show 300,000 to 400,000 clones, roughly 90% seen once. The material was peripheral blood, obtained in a trial of Ad26.COV2.S vaccine versus placebo. Source of these receptors: a person aged 18-65 years who received the Ad26.COV2.S COVID-19 vaccine or a placebo.

V and J are TRBV27 and TRBJ2-6, with 10 bases identical to TRBD1. Germline V gives CDR1 MNHEY, CDR2 SMNVEV (reference sequence). V gave up 6 bases and J gave up 0 bases; unmatched junction bases: 8. This CDR3 is built from 18 residues. CDR3 sequence (DNA): TGTGCCAGCAGAGGCCGGGACAGGGGCCACTCTGGGGCCAACGTCCTGACTTTC. It translates to CASRGRDRGHSGANVLTF.

The CDR3 here is CASSTGLAGLNTGELFF. The CDR3, as DNA: TGTGCCAGCAGCACGGGACTAGCGGGGCTCAACACCGGGGAGCTGTTTTTT. The chain joins TRBV11-3 to TRBJ2-2, with 13 bases lining up with TRBD2. This CDR3 contains 17 residues. The trim removed 5 bases at V and 2 bases at J, leaving 5 bases unmatched. Germline lookup yields CDR1 SGHNT and CDR2 YENEEA.

The chain carries TRBV20-1 and TRBJ2-1; 7 bases fit TRBD2. The CDR3 covers 11 residues. J lost 10 bases, V lost 6 bases, and 6 bases had no gene match. Germline V gene lookup returns CDR1 DFQATT and CDR2 SNEGSKA (reference sequence). The CDR3, as DNA: TGCAGTGCAACAACGGGAGGCGAGCAGTTCTTC. It translates to CSATTGGEQFF.

The chain carries TRBV18 and TRBJ2-1; 12 bases map to TRBD1. Germline V lookup: CDR1 KGHSH, CDR2 LQKENI. Trimming removed 1 base from V and 9 bases from J; junction bases left unmatched: 10. CDR3 length equals 17 residues. CDR3 in DNA: TGTGCCAGCTCACCACGGGTTTCGGGACAGGGGGCAGGTGAGCAGTTCTTC. Translation: CASSPRVSGQGAGEQFF. Together with reference TRBV18 and TRBJ2-1, the CDR3 gives the full variable domain: NAGVMQNPRHLVRRRGQEARLRCSPMKGHSHVYWYRQLPEEGLKFMVYLQKENIIDESGMPKERFSAEFPKEGPSILRIQQVVRGDSAAYFCASSPRVSGQGAGEQFFGPGTRLTVL.

This rearrangement joins TRBV7-2 to TRBJ2-7, with a weak D call TRBD1 (6 bases). Germline-derived CDR1 and CDR2 are SGHTA and FQGNSA. Trimming took 5 bases from V and 3 from J, leaving 17 bases between them. This CDR3 has 15 amino acids. CDR3 amino acids: CASSVSQGLYYEQYF. In nucleotides, the CDR3 is TGTGCCAGCAGCGTTAGTCAGGGGCTCTACTACGAGCAGTACTTC.

A few counts support this clone. The CDR3 sequence is CASSSGLAGEYEQYF. The CDR3 nucleotides read TGTGCCAGCAGCTCGGGACTAGCGGGAGAGTACGAGCAGTACTTC. The chain links TRBV13 to TRBJ2-7; 14 nucleotides line up with TRBD2. The CDR3 length is 15 residues. Germline V gene data show CDR1 as PRHDT and CDR2 as FYEKMQ (reference sequence). V dropped 4 bases and J dropped 4; count of bases not matched to a gene: 3.

The rearrangement links TRBV14 to TRBJ1-6, with D possibly TRBD1 on 5 matching bases. Germline V gene data show CDR1 as SGHDN and CDR2 as FVKESK. Trimming removed 5 bases at V and 10 bases at J, with 15 bases between. This CDR3 comprises 14 residues. The CDR3 protein is CASSNLGAVSPLHF. The CDR3 nucleotides read TGTGCCAGCAGCAATCTCGGGGCCGTCTCACCCCTCCACTTT.

The rearrangement links TRBV27 to TRBJ2-1; 10 positions match TRBD2. Germline V gives CDR1 MNHEY, CDR2 SMNVEV (reference sequence). V lost 4 bases and J lost 5; bases outside the gene matches: 8. This CDR3 comprises 16 residues. The CDR3 coding sequence is TGTGCCAGCAGTTCAAGGACTAGCGGAGCGCACAATGAGCAGTTCTTC. Its protein product is CASSSRTSGAHNEQFF.

This clone was seen once. This chain uses TRBV28 with TRBJ1-2; no clear D gene. The V gene's germline CDR1 is MDHEN and CDR2 SYDVKM. The CDR3 length is 12 residues. The V end lost 7 bases, the J end lost 3 bases, and 9 bases lay between the germline ends. The CDR3 sequence is CASTIGDYGYTF. The CDR3 DNA is TGTGCCAGCACCATAGGAGACTATGGCTACACCTTC.

The chain has TRBV10-3 and TRBJ2-5; no clear D gene. Trimming removed 0 bases from V and 1 base from J, with 9 bases in between. The CDR3 consists of 15 residues. CDR1 and CDR2 from the germline V gene are ENHRY and SYGVKD. CDR3 residues: CAISESSASQETQYF. The DNA for the CDR3 is TGTGCCATCAGTGAGTCGTCGGCTAGCCAAGAGACCCAGTACTTC.

This chain connects TRBV10-3 to TRBJ2-1; the match to TRBD2 covers 8 bases. This CDR3 is built from 15 residues. CDR1 ENHRY and CDR2 SYGVKD come from the germline V gene. Losses at the gene ends were 3 bases for V and 5 bases for J; bases not matched to a gene: 6. CDR3 nucleotides: TGTGCCATCAGTGAAACGCGGGGGGCCAACAATGAGCAGTTCTTC. Residues: CAISETRGANNEQFF.

The J gene is TRBJ2-1, the V gene TRBV28; 9 bases match TRBD2. V lost 3 bases and J lost 6; bases outside the gene matches: 12. The CDR3 is 17 residues long. Per the germline V gene, CDR1 is MDHEN and CDR2 is SYDVKM. The CDR3 region is CASSFSPGREGRNEQFF. CDR3 coding DNA: TGTGCCAGCAGTTTTAGTCCCGGGCGGGAGGGCCGCAATGAGCAGTTCTTC.

This chain joins TRBV21-1 and TRBJ2-7; the D call TRBD1 from the table was never checked on the DNA. TRBV21-1 is a pseudogene locus. The length of the CDR3 is 14 residues. Here the CDR3 reads CASSNRQGPYEQYF. The CDR3 bases are TGTGCCAGCAGCAACAGACAGGGACCCTACGAGCAGTACTTC.

The J gene is TRBJ2-1, the V gene TRBV11-2, with 7 nucleotides matching TRBD2. Trimming at V came to 6 bases and at J to 14 bases, leaving 10 bases not matched to a gene. Germline V gene lookup returns CDR1 SGHAT and CDR2 FQNNGV. CDR3 length: 12 residues. The CDR3 loop is CASRLIGLGEFF. In DNA, the CDR3 is TGTGCCAGCAGGCTCATAGGACTAGGAGAGTTCTTC.

This clone has ten or more counts. The chain links TRBV9 to TRBJ1-2; D remains ambiguous. This CDR3 contains 12 residues. Germline CDR1 SGDLS, CDR2 YYNGEE. V lost 0 bases to trimming and J lost 5 bases, with 5 bases between them. In nucleotides, the CDR3 is TGTGCCAGCAGCGTAGGAGAGTATGGCTACACCTTC. It encodes CASSVGEYGYTF.

This chain joins TRBV6-5 and TRBJ1-2, with unresolved D. Trimming cost V 6 bases and J 5 bases, with 10 bases left between them. This CDR3 spans 12 amino acids. CDR1 is MNHEY, CDR2 SVGAGI, per germline. The CDR3 reads CASSDNWYGYTF. The CDR3 DNA is TGTGCCAGCAGCGACAACTGGTATGGCTACACCTTC.

The chain has TRBV7-2 and TRBJ2-7; D call uncertain. V was trimmed by 1 base and J by 4 bases, leaving 11 bases between them. CDR1 and CDR2 (germline): SGHTA, FQGNSA. The CDR3 runs to 14 residues. CDR3 region: CASSLGIPPYEQYF. The CDR3 coding sequence is TGTGCCAGCAGCTTAGGGATCCCTCCTTACGAGCAGTACTTC.

This rearrangement joins TRBV6-5 to TRBJ2-7; 11 nucleotides agree with TRBD1. Germline lookup yields CDR1 MNHEY and CDR2 SVGAGI. Germline trimming cut 2 bases from V and 2 bases from J; bases unmatched to any gene: 2. This CDR3 has 15 residues. The CDR3 is CASSYVGQGAYEQYF. CDR3 DNA: TGTGCCAGCAGTTACGTGGGACAGGGGGCCTACGAGCAGTACTTC.

This clone came up once. V and J are TRBV5-1 and TRBJ2-1, with D possibly matching TRBD2 (5 bases). Germline values: CDR1 SGHRS, CDR2 YFSETQ. The CDR3 is 13 amino acids. The V and J ends lost 4 bases and 3 bases respectively, with 8 bases between them. CDR3 nucleotide sequence: TGCGCCAGCAGCCAAAGCGGCTACAATGAGCAGTTCTTC. This sequence encodes CASSQSGYNEQFF.

CDR3 amino acids: CASTSVPEGEGNTIYF. As DNA, the CDR3 is TGTGCCAGCACTTCCGTTCCGGAGGGAGAGGGAAACACCATATATTTT. The gene calls are TRBV28 and TRBJ1-3; D uncertain. In germline, CDR1 is MDHEN, CDR2 SYDVKM. The CDR3 runs to 16 residues. V lost 7 bases and J 4 bases, leaving 20 bases between the germline ends.

The rearrangement uses TRBV5-6 and TRBJ2-3; 10 bases align to TRBD2. The germline gives CDR1 SGHDT, CDR2 YYEEEE. The CDR3 covers 16 residues. With V trimmed by 4 bases and J by 2 bases, 7 bases remained unmatched. The CDR3 region has the DNA TGTGCCAGCAGCCTTAGCGGGGGGACTTCCACAGATACGCAGTATTTT. This encodes CASSLSGGTSTDTQYF. Together with reference TRBV5-6 and TRBJ2-3, the CDR3 gives the full variable domain: DAGVTQSPTHLIKTRGQQVTLRCSPKSGHDTVSWYQQALGQGPQFIFQYYEEEERQRGNFPDRFSGHQFPNYSSELNVNALLLGDSALYLCASSLSGGTSTDTQYFGPGTRLTVL.